This TCR beta chain was observed in a study of PD-1 blockade in classical Hodgkin lymphoma. On this clone: The antigen remains undetermined.

Trimming removed 4 bases from V and 9 bases from J, with 16 bases in between. CDR1 is LNHDA, CDR2 SQIVND, per germline (reference sequence). The CDR3 length is 13 residues. Profiled with immunoSEQ multiplex PCR; TCRdb holds only in-frame clones, not every one. Of about 14,000 clones listed, around 90% are singletons. Each patient's relapse followed autologous stem cell transplantation, and brentuximab vedotin exposure varied. Overall study findings and caveats: Compared with healthy donors, newly diagnosed patients reportedly showed lower baseline TCR diversity.

Sequenced material: peripheral blood mononuclear cells (PBMCs), taken at baseline. The rearrangement joins TRBV19 to TRBJ2-7; no clear D. The sequence derives from a human donor with classical Hodgkin lymphoma. CDR3 amino acids: CASSSTLPTGQYF. In nucleotides, the CDR3 is TGTGCCAGTAGTAGTACTCTACCTACGGGGCAGTACTTC.